The following is a T cell receptor (beta chain) sequence with its context. Its recognized antigen is unknown. Base qualities were left out, and no much larger clone turns up one base away. Library preparation employed RACE. TCRdb shows the sequencer as NextSeq 500. During library preparation, unique molecular identifiers were attached to individual cDNA molecules so that TCRs could be counted in a quantitative, reproducible way. From each blood RNA sample, both TCR alpha and TCR beta chains were sequenced. In the source study's methods: Samples had a median of roughly 87,000 TCRs, with a range from about 23,224 to 750,000. V, J and CDR3 annotation of the TCR reads was carried out using the Decombinator software suite. Every sample was subsampled to the same number of TCRs (28,000) for the PS versus PT1 abundance plots. Expanded TCRs were defined as absent before sensitization and observed at least eight times at the 2-week time point. Through fastp at Q25 and MiXCR, TCRdb rebuilt clones from the public reads, retaining in-frame beta chains. Entries that share a CDR3 protein sequence are merged under the most common genes and DNA. TCRdb's processing, not the authors', yielded these V and J calls. A total of 250,000 to 300,000 distinct CDR3 sequences appear in this sample, almost 8% of them only once. The ten top clones hold about 1.2% of the sample.

The CDR3 sequence holds 14 residues, the cysteine and phenylalanine included. The read is trimmed to its CDR3 DNA, 42 bases read in frame from base 1. V ends up 6 bases short and J 4 bases short, with an unmatched junction base count of 5. These data come from a study of human T cells and chemical hapten exposure (dated by TCRdb to the early 2020s). In terms of the full investigation: For sensitization, 2% DPC in acetone was applied to a 2 cm by 2 cm area of upper inner arm skin. Throughout the study period of 20 to 25 weeks, patients also received therapeutic DPC doses to the scalp every week. Patch tests used Finn chambers with 0.01% DPC on the upper back, scored after 6 days by International Contact Dermatitis Research Group standards. The patient cohort, mostly female, included alopecia areata with under or over 50% scalp involvement, alopecia totalis and alopecia universalis. Libraries were pooled for sequencing, and per-sample TCR yields varied mainly because of small differences in library volumes within the pool. The study tracked peripheral blood TCR repertoire changes in vivo during primary and secondary sensitization to the hapten diphenylcyclopropenone (DPC) in alopecia patients. Patient blood was sampled pre-sensitization (week 0) and at 2, 6 and about 24 weeks after DPC sensitization. Blood for TCR sequencing was provided by twenty-nine alopecia patients at one to four time points (pre-sensitization, 2, 6 and 24 weeks).

The sample's time point label, in plain terms: pre-sensitization, week 0. This specimen's treatment or condition label, per the study, means: therapeutic diphenylcyclopropenone sensitization with weekly scalp DPC. At every patch-test visit, the blood draw took place before the patch test was put on. Patients were eligible if aged 18 to 70, diagnosed with alopecia and judged suitable for DPC therapy, and pregnant patients were excluded. Unfractionated whole blood was collected in Tempus Blood RNA tubes, and total RNA was extracted from that blood. What the study reported, not specific to this receptor: No change with DPC sensitization was found in the number of TCRs above 1 in 1000 frequency, and no evidence of global repertoire structure alterations was found. Because all patients had alopecia, a presumed autoimmune disease, the immune response of the patients might differ from that of healthy individuals. Patch test score correlated positively with the number of PT1 expanded TCRs, reaching significance at thresholds 8, 16 and 32 but not at 4. Significantly more large CDR3 similarity clusters were formed by expanded TCRs than by pre-sensitization or healthy control sets, consistent with antigen-driven responses. Repeated subsampling changed both the strength of the expansion versus patch-test correlation and the threshold at which that correlation became significant.

The chain links TRBV12-3 or TRBV12-4 with TRBJ2-1; the junction holds 8 bases that match TRBD1. The source is a young man with alopecia areata. Some clones in this sample may be carry-over from other donors' samples. Sequenced here: whole blood, sampled in connection with sensitization to the hapten diphenylcyclopropenone (DPC). The DNA sequence is TGTGCCAGCAGGGGACAGGCCCAGTACAATGAGCAGTTCTTC. This gives the protein CASRGQAQYNEQFF.